A single T cell receptor beta chain is shown here with its context. What it binds is not known. This sample is drawn from a study of blood T cells in healthy people across ages. About the study: Template switching caught about one barcoded beta molecule for each two T cells. The study, taken as a whole, reports: Expanded clonotype changes were possibly confounded by unknown donor CMV status.

This CDR3 comprises 14 residues. The V gene's germline CDR1 is SQVTM and CDR2 ANQGSEA. Per-sample PBMC isolation yielded at least 6.5 million cells. Primed by a sample-barcoded 5' primer and a J-beta primer mix, a second PCR proceeded for about 6 to 11 cycles. TCRdb analysed the 5' RACE reads with MiXCR anew, one entry per CDR3 protein. The sample shows roughly 500,000 distinct CDR3 sequences, roughly 28% of them seen only once. The chain carries TRBV29-1 and TRBJ2-5, with 7 bases lining up with TRBD1. The closer fit of TRBJ2-1 to the DNA end suggests the J call may be wrong. The sample consisted of blood. This sequence originates from a woman in her sixties or seventies in good health. CDR3 sequence reads: CSVDLGQGVNEQFF. In DNA form, the CDR3 reads TGCAGCGTTGATCTGGGCCAGGGGGTCAATGAGCAGTTCTTC.